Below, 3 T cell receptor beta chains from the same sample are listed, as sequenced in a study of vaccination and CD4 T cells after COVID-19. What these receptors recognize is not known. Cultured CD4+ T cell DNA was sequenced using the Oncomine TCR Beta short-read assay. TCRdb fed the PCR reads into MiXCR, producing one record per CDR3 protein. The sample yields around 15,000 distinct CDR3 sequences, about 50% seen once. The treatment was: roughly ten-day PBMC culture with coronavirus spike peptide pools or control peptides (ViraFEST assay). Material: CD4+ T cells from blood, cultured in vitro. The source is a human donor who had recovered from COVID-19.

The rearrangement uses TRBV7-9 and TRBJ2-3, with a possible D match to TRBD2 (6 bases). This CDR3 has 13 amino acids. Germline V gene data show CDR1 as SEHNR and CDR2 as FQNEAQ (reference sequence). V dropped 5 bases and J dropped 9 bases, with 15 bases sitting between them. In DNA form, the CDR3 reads TGTGCCAGCAGCCCGGACCTGGGGAGGACGCAGTATTTT. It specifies CASSPDLGRTQYF.

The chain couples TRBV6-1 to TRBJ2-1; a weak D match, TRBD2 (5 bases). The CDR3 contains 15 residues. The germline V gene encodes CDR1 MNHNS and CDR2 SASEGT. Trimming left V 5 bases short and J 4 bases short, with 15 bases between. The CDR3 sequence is CASSPRASGYNEQFF. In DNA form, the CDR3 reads TGTGCCAGCAGTCCCCGAGCGAGCGGTTACAATGAGCAGTTCTTC.

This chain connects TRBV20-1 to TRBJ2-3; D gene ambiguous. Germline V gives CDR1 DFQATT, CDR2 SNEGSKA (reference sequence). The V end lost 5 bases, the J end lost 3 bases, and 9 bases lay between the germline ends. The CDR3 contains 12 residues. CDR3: CSAGSPTDTQYF. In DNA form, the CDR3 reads TGCAGTGCTGGCAGCCCGACAGATACGCAGTATTTT.